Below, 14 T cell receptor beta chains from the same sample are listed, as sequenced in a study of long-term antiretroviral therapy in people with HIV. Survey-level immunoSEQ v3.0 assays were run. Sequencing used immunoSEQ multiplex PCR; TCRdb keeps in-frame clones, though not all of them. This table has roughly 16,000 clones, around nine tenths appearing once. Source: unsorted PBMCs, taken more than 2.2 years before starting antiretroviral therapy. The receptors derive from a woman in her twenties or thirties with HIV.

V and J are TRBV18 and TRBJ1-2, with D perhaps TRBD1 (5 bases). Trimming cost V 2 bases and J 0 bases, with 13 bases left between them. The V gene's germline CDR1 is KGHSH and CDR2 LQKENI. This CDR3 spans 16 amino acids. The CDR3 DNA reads TGTGCCAGCTCACCAATGAAGGGGAGGGCTAACTATGGCTACACCTTC. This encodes CASSPMKGRANYGYTF.

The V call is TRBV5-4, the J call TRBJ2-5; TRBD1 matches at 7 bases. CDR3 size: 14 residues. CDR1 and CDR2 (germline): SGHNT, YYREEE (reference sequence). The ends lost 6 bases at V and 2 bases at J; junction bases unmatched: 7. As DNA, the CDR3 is TGTGCCAGCACTTTCCGGGACAGACAAGAGACCCAGTACTTC. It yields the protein CASTFRDRQETQYF.

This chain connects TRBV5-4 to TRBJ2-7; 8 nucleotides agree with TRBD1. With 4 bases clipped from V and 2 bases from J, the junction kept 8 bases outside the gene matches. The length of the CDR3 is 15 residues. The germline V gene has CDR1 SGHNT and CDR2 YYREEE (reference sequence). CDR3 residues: CASSPGQGLAYEQYF. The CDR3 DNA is TGTGCCAGCAGCCCCGGACAGGGACTCGCCTACGAGCAGTACTTC.

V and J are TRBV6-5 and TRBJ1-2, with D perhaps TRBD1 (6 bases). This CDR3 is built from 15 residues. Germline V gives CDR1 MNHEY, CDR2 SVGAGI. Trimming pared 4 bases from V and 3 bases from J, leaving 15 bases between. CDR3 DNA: TGTGCCAGCAGTTCACAGGGTGGATGGGACTATGGCTACACCTTC. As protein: CASSSQGGWDYGYTF.

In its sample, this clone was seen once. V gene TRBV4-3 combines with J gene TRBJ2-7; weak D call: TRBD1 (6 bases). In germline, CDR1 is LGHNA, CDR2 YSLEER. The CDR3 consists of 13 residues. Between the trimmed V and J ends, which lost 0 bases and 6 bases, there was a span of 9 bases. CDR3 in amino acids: CASSQDRGLEQYF. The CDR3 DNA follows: TGCGCCAGCAGCCAAGACAGGGGTCTCGAGCAGTACTTC.

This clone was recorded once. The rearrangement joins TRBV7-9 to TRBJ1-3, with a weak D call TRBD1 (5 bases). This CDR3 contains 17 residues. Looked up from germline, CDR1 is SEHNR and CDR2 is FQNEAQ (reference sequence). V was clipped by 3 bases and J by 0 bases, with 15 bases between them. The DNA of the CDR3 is TGTGCCAGCAGCTTGGGAATCGGGGCCCTCTCTGGAAACACCATATATTTT. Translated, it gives CASSLGIGALSGNTIYF.

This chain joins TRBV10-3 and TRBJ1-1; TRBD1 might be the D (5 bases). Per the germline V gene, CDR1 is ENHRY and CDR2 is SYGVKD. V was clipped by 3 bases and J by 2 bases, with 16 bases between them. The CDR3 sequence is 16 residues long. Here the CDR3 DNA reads TGTGCCATCAGTGAACAACACCCAGGGATAAACACTGAAGCTTTCTTT. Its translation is CAISEQHPGINTEAFF.

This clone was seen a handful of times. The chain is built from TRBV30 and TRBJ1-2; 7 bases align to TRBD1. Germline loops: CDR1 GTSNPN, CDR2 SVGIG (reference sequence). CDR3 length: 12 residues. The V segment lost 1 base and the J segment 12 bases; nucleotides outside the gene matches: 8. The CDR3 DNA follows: TGTGCCTGGAGTGGACAGGGCCCAGCTCACACCTTC. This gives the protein CAWSGQGPAHTF.

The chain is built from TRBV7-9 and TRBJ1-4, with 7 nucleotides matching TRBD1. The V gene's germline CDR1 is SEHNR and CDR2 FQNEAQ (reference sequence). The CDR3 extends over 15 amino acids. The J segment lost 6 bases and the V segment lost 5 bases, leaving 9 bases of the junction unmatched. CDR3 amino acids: CASSPRRQGDEKLFF. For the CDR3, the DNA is TGTGCCAGCAGCCCAAGGCGGCAGGGGGATGAAAAACTGTTTTTT.

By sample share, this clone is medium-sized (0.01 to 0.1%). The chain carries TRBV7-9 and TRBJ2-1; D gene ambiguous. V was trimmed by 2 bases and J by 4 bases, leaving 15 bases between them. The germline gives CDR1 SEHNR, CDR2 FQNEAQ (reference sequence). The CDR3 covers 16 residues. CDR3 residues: CASSLKGISTYNEQFF. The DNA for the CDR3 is TGTGCCAGCAGCTTAAAAGGGATAAGTACTTACAATGAGCAGTTCTTC.

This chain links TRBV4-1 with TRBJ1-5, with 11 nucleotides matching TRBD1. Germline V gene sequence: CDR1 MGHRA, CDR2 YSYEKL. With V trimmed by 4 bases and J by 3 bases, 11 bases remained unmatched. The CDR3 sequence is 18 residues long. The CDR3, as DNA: TGCGCCAGCAGCCGCGGACCGGGACAGGGGGTAAACAATCAGCCCCAGCATTTT. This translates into CASSRGPGQGVNNQPQHF.

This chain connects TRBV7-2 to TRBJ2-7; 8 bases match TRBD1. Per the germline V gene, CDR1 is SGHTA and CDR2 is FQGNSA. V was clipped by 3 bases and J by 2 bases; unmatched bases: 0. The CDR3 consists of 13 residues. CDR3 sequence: CASSLTGAYEQYF. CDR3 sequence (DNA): TGTGCCAGCAGCTTGACAGGGGCCTACGAGCAGTACTTC.

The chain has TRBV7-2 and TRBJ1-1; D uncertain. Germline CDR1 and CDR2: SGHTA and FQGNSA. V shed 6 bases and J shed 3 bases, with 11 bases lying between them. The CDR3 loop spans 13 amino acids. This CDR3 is CASSSQVDTEAFF. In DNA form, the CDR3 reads TGTGCCAGCAGTTCTCAGGTGGACACTGAAGCTTTCTTT.

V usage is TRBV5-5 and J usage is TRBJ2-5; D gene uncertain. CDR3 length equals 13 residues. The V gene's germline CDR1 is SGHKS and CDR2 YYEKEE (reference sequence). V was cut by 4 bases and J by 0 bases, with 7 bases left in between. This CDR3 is CASSRWDQETQYF. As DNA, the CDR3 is TGTGCCAGCAGCCGATGGGACCAAGAGACCCAGTACTTC. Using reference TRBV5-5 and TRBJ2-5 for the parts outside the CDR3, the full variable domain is DAGVTQSPTHLIKTRGQQVTLRCSPISGHKSVSWYQQVLGQGPQFIFQYYEKEERGRGNFPDRFSARQFPNYSSELNVNALLLGDSALYLCASSRWDQETQYFGPGTRLLVL.